A selection of T cell receptor beta chains follows, all from one sample in a study of vaccination and CD4 T cells after COVID-19. One entry per CDR3 protein, called by TCRdb with MiXCR from the PCR reads. The repertoire holds over 6,500 distinct CDR3 sequences, with about 41% as singletons. For these TCRs, the target antigens are not known. Material for sequencing was CD4+ T cells from blood, cultured in vitro. The receptors come from a human donor in good health. The CDR3 runs from the conserved cysteine through the conserved F or W. Only part of the rows carry a size: once, few, many, or a class if the clone is expanded.

v_gene: TRBV7-2
abundance: .
j_gene: TRBJ1-2
len: 14
CDR3aa: CASLPQGARDGYTF

v_gene: TRBV11-2
abundance: .
j_gene: TRBJ1-5
len: 15
CDR3aa: CASSPLGGGNQPQHF

v_gene: TRBV7-2
abundance: .
j_gene: TRBJ2-3
len: 19
CDR3aa: CASSGSGTSGYFATDTQYF

v_gene: TRBV7-8
abundance: .
j_gene: TRBJ1-3
len: 16
CDR3aa: CASSLVGGITGNTIYF

v_gene: TRBV15
abundance: few
j_gene: TRBJ1-1
len: 14
CDR3aa: CATSARSQGTEAFF

v_gene: TRBV20-1
abundance: .
j_gene: TRBJ2-7
len: 14
CDR3aa: CSARAQGGAYEQYF

v_gene: TRBV6-4
abundance: medium-sized
j_gene: TRBJ1-2
len: 15
CDR3aa: CASSEAGTGGYGYTF

v_gene: TRBV20-1
abundance: few
j_gene: TRBJ2-5
len: 15
CDR3aa: CSARVSGGYQETQYF

v_gene: TRBV10-3
abundance: .
j_gene: TRBJ2-2
len: 16
CDR3aa: CAIREDGAENTGELFF

v_gene: TRBV24-1
abundance: .
j_gene: TRBJ2-5
len: 17
CDR3aa: CATSDYRDTHRQETQYF

v_gene: TRBV7-9
abundance: .
j_gene: TRBJ2-1
len: 15
CDR3aa: CASSQSYFSYNEQFF

v_gene: TRBV27
abundance: .
j_gene: TRBJ1-1
len: 13
CDR3aa: CASSLAGNTEAFF

v_gene: TRBV12-3/TRBV12-4
abundance: .
j_gene: TRBJ1-1
len: 13
CDR3aa: CASSLDSYTEAFF

v_gene: TRBV30
abundance: .
j_gene: TRBJ2-7
len: 15
CDR3aa: CAWSVPLAWTYEQYF

v_gene: TRBV19
abundance: few
j_gene: TRBJ2-7
len: 15
CDR3aa: CASSIGPGQGGEQYF

v_gene: TRBV7-9
abundance: .
j_gene: TRBJ2-3
len: 18
CDR3aa: CASSLGVYSGGATDTQYF

v_gene: TRBV6-1
abundance: few
j_gene: TRBJ2-1
len: 15
CDR3aa: CASSLSGYSYNEQFF

v_gene: TRBV20-1
abundance: .
j_gene: TRBJ2-2
len: 14
CDR3aa: CSAREPRNTGELFF

v_gene: TRBV20-1
abundance: few
j_gene: TRBJ1-4
len: 12
CDR3aa: CSATDRGEKLFF

v_gene: TRBV21-1
abundance: .
j_gene: TRBJ1-4
len: 15
CDR3aa: CASSWQGQGWEKLFF

v_gene: TRBV19
abundance: .
j_gene: TRBJ1-5
len: 14
CDR3aa: CASSIQGSNQPQHF

v_gene: TRBV7-9
abundance: .
j_gene: TRBJ2-1
len: 16
CDR3aa: CASSSGMTVLYNEQFF

v_gene: TRBV29-1
abundance: .
j_gene: TRBJ2-5
len: 15
CDR3aa: CSVAPGQGYGETQYF

v_gene: TRBV6-5
abundance: few
j_gene: TRBJ2-7
len: 19
CDR3aa: CASSYSGTSGDIISYEQYF

v_gene: TRBV27
abundance: few
j_gene: TRBJ2-1
len: 13
CDR3aa: CASSPLGPPEQFF

v_gene: TRBV19
abundance: few
j_gene: TRBJ1-1
len: 14
CDR3aa: CASSPPRYNTEAFF

v_gene: TRBV11-1
abundance: few
j_gene: TRBJ2-5
len: 14
CDR3aa: CASSFSDNRETQYF

v_gene: TRBV5-6
abundance: .
j_gene: TRBJ1-5
len: 14
CDR3aa: CASSLAFGGQPQHF

v_gene: TRBV6-1
abundance: few
j_gene: TRBJ2-5
len: 16
CDR3aa: CASSPTTGGRGETQYF

v_gene: TRBV7-3
abundance: .
j_gene: TRBJ1-1
len: 14
CDR3aa: CASSLGLTNTEAFF

v_gene: TRBV19
abundance: .
j_gene: TRBJ2-3
len: 15
CDR3aa: CASNPERGFTDTQYF

v_gene: TRBV25-1
abundance: .
j_gene: TRBJ1-4
len: 14
CDR3aa: CASSELGPNEKLFF

v_gene: TRBV2
abundance: few
j_gene: TRBJ2-5
len: 12
CDR3aa: CASRVTSGAQYF

v_gene: TRBV20-1
abundance: few
j_gene: TRBJ2-4
len: 14
CDR3aa: CSAIAGVTKNIQYF

v_gene: TRBV20-1
abundance: .
j_gene: TRBJ2-7
len: 15
CDR3aa: CSARETGPTTYEQYF

v_gene: TRBV4-2
abundance: .
j_gene: TRBJ1-2
len: 11
CDR3aa: CASSLLGGYTF

v_gene: TRBV2
abundance: .
j_gene: TRBJ1-1
len: 14
CDR3aa: CASSPRQVNTEAFF

v_gene: TRBV7-9
abundance: .
j_gene: TRBJ2-3
len: 17
CDR3aa: CASSLHSGGRRTDTQYF

v_gene: TRBV24-1
abundance: .
j_gene: TRBJ2-2
len: 13
CDR3aa: CATSSGLTGELFF

v_gene: TRBV20-1
abundance: .
j_gene: TRBJ1-1
len: 13
CDR3aa: CSASKGTDTEAFF

v_gene: TRBV30
abundance: .
j_gene: TRBJ1-1
len: 12
CDR3aa: CAWTRENTEAFF

v_gene: TRBV15
abundance: few
j_gene: TRBJ1-1
len: 14
CDR3aa: CATSPSHLNTEAFF

v_gene: TRBV10-2
abundance: .
j_gene: TRBJ2-7
len: 16
CDR3aa: CASSEGESKIQPLQYF

v_gene: TRBV29-1
abundance: .
j_gene: TRBJ1-2
len: 15
CDR3aa: CSAQSAGGYNYGYTF

v_gene: TRBV20-1
abundance: medium-sized
j_gene: TRBJ1-2
len: 14
CDR3aa: CSGRGDNNNYGYTF

v_gene: TRBV18
abundance: once
j_gene: TRBJ1-1
len: 13
CDR3aa: CASSPSSDTEAFF

v_gene: TRBV5-4
abundance: few
j_gene: TRBJ1-1
len: 14
CDR3aa: CASSDRAGNPEAFF

v_gene: TRBV24-1
abundance: .
j_gene: TRBJ2-1
len: 14
CDR3aa: CATSETGSSNEQFF

v_gene: TRBV2
abundance: .
j_gene: TRBJ1-5
len: 15
CDR3aa: CASSSSPGSVQPQHF

v_gene: TRBV12-3/TRBV12-4
abundance: .
j_gene: TRBJ2-6
len: 15
CDR3aa: CASRTLGAGANVLTF

v_gene: TRBV24-1
abundance: .
j_gene: TRBJ2-5
len: 16
CDR3aa: CATSETGLAGVETQYF

v_gene: TRBV20-1
abundance: few
j_gene: TRBJ1-1
len: 13
CDR3aa: CSALPGWNREAFF

v_gene: TRBV7-3
abundance: .
j_gene: TRBJ2-2
len: 15
CDR3aa: CASSLGPMGTGELFF

v_gene: TRBV6-4
abundance: .
j_gene: TRBJ2-2
len: 14
CDR3aa: CASSVAGGTGELFF

v_gene: TRBV20-1
abundance: few
j_gene: TRBJ2-3
len: 13
CDR3aa: CSARTGNTDTQYF

v_gene: TRBV24-1
abundance: .
j_gene: TRBJ2-5
len: 16
CDR3aa: CATSDPNHRGGETQYF

v_gene: TRBV6-2/TRBV6-3
abundance: few
j_gene: TRBJ1-5
len: 13
CDR3aa: CASTPTGWQPQHF

v_gene: TRBV5-1
abundance: medium-sized
j_gene: TRBJ2-3
len: 15
CDR3aa: CASSKGLAVTDTQYF

v_gene: TRBV6-5
abundance: medium-sized
j_gene: TRBJ2-7
len: 15
CDR3aa: CASSYLGGGSYEQYF

v_gene: TRBV30
abundance: .
j_gene: TRBJ2-1
len: 15
CDR3aa: CAWRLTGRAYNEQFF